This T cell receptor beta chain was documented in a study of T cells in Graves' hyperthyroidism and ophthalmopathy (dated by TCRdb to about 2019). Regarding the research as a whole: Peripheral blood samples were taken at initial diagnosis, before any treatment was given. To identify distinguishing TCR V-J signatures, a discovery cohort of around 100 patients was used, comprising 43 with Graves' ophthalmopathy and roughly 60 with stable Graves' hyperthyroidism. Whether ophthalmopathy could be predicted prospectively was tested in an independent validation cohort made up of about 18 hyperthyroidism patients plus 17 patients who later progressed to ophthalmopathy. The 100 discovery patients were randomly split 7:3 into training and test sets. In addition, the study compared T-cell repertoires in thyroid tissue and in blood from about 6 Graves' hyperthyroidism patients. After sampling, hyperthyroidism patients received methimazole starting at 30 mg daily, and ophthalmopathy patients received high-dose intravenous methylprednisolone. According to the paper, TCR Vbeta CDR3 sequencing was carried out on over 130 peripheral blood samples, which came from 40 to 45 ophthalmopathy, around 74 hyperthyroidism and approximately 17 progressor patients.

Broader findings and caveats from the paper: Most expanded thyroid clonotypes (frequency above 0.001) were also found in blood, which suggests that blood repertoires may mirror thyroid immune responses. In validation, progression to ophthalmopathy was predicted by the model with roughly 71% sensitivity and under 85% specificity, a median of about 6.4 months before onset. Ophthalmopathy was separated from stable hyperthyroidism by a 13 V-J signature model, with around 90% sensitivity and about 81% specificity obtained in cross-validation and 80%/75% obtained in testing. Sample size was not statistically predetermined, and investigators were not blinded to group allocation.

The TCR beta CDR3 regions were amplified from the RNA transcripts. A first-round RT-PCR of the TCR CDR3 used the HTBI primer set with the Qiagen OneStep RT-PCR kit. Libraries were constructed in a second round of multiplex PCR, after which size selection and purification were performed. Libraries were sequenced paired-end with 100 bp reads on an Illumina HiSeq2000. Turning to the authors' computational methods: SOAPnuke was used to process the raw data, throwing out any read that contained adapters or uncalled bases, had a mean Phred below 15, or lacked an exact constant-primer or identifier match. COPE v1.2.5 was used to merge the high-quality paired reads, and each unique nucleotide sequence was defined as a clonotype. Clonotypes were aligned to IMGT TRBV, TRBD and TRBJ reference segments using MiTCR v1.1. Analysis was restricted to V-J combinations with a frequency above 0.0001, which covered roughly 99% of repertoires. The TCS score was defined as F50 (clonal expansion) divided by E x V (chaos), with BLOSUM62-based TCRdist calculated between CDR3 peptides within each V-J. Welch's t-statistics and random forest reduced roughly 530 V-J features to about 13, which were used in a naive Bayes classifier (R e1071). The public sequencing data were trimmed at Q25 with fastp and processed into clonotypes with MiXCR by TCRdb, which kept only in-frame beta chains. For every CDR3 protein sequence, its rows merge into one entry that carries the most common genes and DNA. V and J calls and clone size were set by TCRdb, not the authors. Within this sample are 280,000 or so distinct CDR3 sequences, with nearly 15% of them counted one time only. The ten largest clones take up about 33% of the sample.

Including the terminal cysteine and phenylalanine, the CDR3 comprises 15 residues. Of all the DNA, just the CDR3 is kept, 45 bases in frame from base 1. The germline V gene sets CDR1 to KGHDR and CDR2 to SFDVKD. The trim is 4 bases for V and 1 base for J, with a gap of 10 bases between the germline ends. This clonotype was observed at least ten times. Its antigen is not yet known. Base qualities are not at hand, and no much larger clone is one base apart. Hyperthyroidism patients were newly diagnosed, with disease duration under 2 months, and aged 18 to 65 years. Exclusion was applied to patients with uncontrolled infections, other autoimmune diseases, pregnancy or lactation. Diagnoses were established on the basis of clinical symptoms, serum thyroxine and TRAb, thyroid ultrasound, and orbital computed tomography. Blood from progressor patients was collected at the time of first diagnosis with hyperthyroidism, before any ophthalmopathy symptoms had appeared. PBMCs were isolated from about 10 ml of fresh peripheral blood by Ficoll-Paque density gradient centrifugation. Progressor patients were first diagnosed with Graves' hyperthyroidism and then developed ophthalmopathy during follow-up. Trizol reagent was used to extract total RNA, and RNA quality was then checked on an Agilent 2100 Bioanalyzer.

Sequenced: blood. The chain was built from TRBV24-1 and TRBJ1-5; D gene: possibly TRBD1, on 6 matching bases. The TCR originated in a woman between 45 and 65 years old with Graves' hyperthyroidism that later progressed to Graves' ophthalmopathy. The bases read TGTGCCACCAGTGACCCGACAGGAAGCAATCAGCCCCAGCATTTT. This yields the protein CATSDPTGSNQPQHF.